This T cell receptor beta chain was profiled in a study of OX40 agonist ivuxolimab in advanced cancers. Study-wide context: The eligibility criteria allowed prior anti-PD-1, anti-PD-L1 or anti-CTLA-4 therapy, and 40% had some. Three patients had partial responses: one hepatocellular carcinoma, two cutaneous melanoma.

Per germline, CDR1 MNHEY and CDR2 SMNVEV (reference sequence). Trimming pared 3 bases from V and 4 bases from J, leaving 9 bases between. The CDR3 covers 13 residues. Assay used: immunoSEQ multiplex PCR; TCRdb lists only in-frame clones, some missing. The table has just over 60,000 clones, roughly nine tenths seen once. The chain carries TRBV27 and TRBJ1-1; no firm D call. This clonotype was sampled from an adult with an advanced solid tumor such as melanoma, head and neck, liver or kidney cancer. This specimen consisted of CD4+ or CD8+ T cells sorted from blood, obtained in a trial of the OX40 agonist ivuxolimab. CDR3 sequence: CASSLNHRTEAFF. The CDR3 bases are TGTGCCAGCAGTTTGAATCACCGCACTGAAGCTTTCTTT.